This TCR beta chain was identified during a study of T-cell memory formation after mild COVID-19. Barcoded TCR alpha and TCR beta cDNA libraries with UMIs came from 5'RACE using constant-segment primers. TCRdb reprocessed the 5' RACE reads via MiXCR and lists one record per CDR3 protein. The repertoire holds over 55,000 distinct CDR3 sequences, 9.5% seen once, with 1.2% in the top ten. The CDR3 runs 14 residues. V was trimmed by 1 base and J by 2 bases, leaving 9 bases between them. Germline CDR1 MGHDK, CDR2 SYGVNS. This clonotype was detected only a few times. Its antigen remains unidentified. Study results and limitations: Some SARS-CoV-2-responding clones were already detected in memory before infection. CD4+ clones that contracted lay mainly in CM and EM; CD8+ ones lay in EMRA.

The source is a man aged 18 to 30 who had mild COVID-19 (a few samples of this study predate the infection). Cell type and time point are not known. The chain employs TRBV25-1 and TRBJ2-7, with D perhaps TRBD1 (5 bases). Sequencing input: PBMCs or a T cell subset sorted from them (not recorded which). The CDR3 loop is CASSEWGRTYEQYF. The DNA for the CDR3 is TGTGCCAGCAGTGAATGGGGCAGGACCTACGAGCAGTACTTC.